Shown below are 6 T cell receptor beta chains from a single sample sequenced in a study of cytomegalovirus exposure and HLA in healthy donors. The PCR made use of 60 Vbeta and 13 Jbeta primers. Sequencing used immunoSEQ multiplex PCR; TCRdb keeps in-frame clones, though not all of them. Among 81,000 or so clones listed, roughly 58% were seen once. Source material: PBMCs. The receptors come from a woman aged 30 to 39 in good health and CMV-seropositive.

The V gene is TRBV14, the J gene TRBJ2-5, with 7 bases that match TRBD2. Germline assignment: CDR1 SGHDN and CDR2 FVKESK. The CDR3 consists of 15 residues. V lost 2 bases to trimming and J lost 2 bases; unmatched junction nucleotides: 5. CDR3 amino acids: CASSQWGRGQETQYF. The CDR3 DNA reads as TGTGCCAGCAGCCAATGGGGGAGGGGTCAAGAGACCCAGTACTTC.

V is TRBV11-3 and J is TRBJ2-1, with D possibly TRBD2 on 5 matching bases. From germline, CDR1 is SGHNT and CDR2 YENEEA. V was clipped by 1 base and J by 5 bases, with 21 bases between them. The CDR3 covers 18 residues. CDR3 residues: CASSLGLVPGVGNNEQFF. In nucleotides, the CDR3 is TGTGCCAGCAGCTTAGGTCTGGTGCCCGGGGTGGGAAACAATGAGCAGTTCTTC. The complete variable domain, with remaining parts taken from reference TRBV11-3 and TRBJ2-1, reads EAGVVQSPRYKIIEKKQPVAFWCNPISGHNTLYWYLQNLGQGPELLIRYENEEAVDDSQLPKDRFSAERLKGVDSTLKIQPAELGDSAVYLCASSLGLVPGVGNNEQFFGPGTRLTVL.

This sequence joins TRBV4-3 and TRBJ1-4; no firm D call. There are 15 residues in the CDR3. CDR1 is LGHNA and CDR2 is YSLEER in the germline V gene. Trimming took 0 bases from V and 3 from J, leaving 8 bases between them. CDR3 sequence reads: CASSQDRFPNEKLFF. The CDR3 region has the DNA TGCGCCAGCAGCCAAGATCGGTTCCCTAATGAAAAACTGTTTTTT.

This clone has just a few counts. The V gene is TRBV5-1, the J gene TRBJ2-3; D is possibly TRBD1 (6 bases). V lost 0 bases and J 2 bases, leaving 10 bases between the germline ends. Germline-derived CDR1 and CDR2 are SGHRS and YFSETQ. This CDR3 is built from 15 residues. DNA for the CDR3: TGCGCCAGCAGCTTGGCAGGGGTTTACACAGATACGCAGTATTTT. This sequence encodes CASSLAGVYTDTQYF.

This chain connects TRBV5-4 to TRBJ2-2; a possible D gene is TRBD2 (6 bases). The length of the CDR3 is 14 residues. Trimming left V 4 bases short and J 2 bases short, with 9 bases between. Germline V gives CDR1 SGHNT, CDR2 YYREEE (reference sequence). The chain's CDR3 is CASSPGDNTGELFF. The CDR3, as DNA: TGTGCCAGCAGCCCGGGAGATAACACCGGGGAGCTGTTTTTT. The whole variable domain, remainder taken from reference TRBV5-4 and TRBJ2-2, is ETGVTQSPTHLIKTRGQQVTLRCSSQSGHNTVSWYQQALGQGPQFIFQYYREEENGRGNFPPRFSGLQFPNYSSELNVNALELDDSALYLCASSPGDNTGELFFGEGSRLTVL.

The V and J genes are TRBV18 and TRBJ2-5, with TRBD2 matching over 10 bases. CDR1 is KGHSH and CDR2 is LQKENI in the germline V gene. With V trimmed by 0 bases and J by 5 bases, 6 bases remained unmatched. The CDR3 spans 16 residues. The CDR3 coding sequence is TGTGCCAGCTCACCACCGAAGCGGGGGGGCCGGGAGACCCAGTACTTC. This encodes CASSPPKRGGRETQYF.